Listed below are T cell receptor beta chains from one sample, sequenced in a study. TCRdb used MiXCR to reprocess the 5' RACE reads, holding one entry per CDR3 protein. The sample carries about 40,000 distinct CDR3 sequences, 15% to 20% recorded once. The material sequenced was naive CD4+ T cells sorted from a lymph node. The receptors derive from a female donor with breast cancer. The CDR3 runs from the conserved cysteine through the conserved F or W. A D gene is named only where the DNA matches it firmly. The listing skips clone size in some rows; elsewhere it reads once, few, many or a size class.

clone size: -
V gene: TRBV4-2
J gene: TRBJ2-1
CDR3 length: 14
D gene: -
CDR3 protein: CASGRRGLHNEQFF
CDR3 DNA: TGTGCCAGTGGACGACGGGGGTTGCACAATGAGCAGTTCTTC

clone size: -
V gene: TRBV29-1
J gene: TRBJ1-1
CDR3 length: 13
D gene: TRBD1
CDR3 protein: CSAEDRENTEAFF
CDR3 DNA: TGCAGCGCCGAGGACAGGGAGAACACTGAAGCTTTCTTT

clone size: -
V gene: TRBV5-1
J gene: TRBJ1-1
CDR3 length: 15
D gene: TRBD1
CDR3 protein: CASSMGQGRSTEAFF
CDR3 DNA: TGCGCCAGCAGCATGGGACAGGGGAGAAGCACTGAAGCTTTCTTT

clone size: -
V gene: TRBV6-6
J gene: TRBJ1-2
CDR3 length: 13
D gene: -
CDR3 protein: CASSPDRNYGYTF
CDR3 DNA: TGTGCCAGCAGTCCCGACAGAAACTATGGCTACACCTTC

clone size: many
V gene: TRBV7-2
J gene: TRBJ1-2
CDR3 length: 14
D gene: -
CDR3 protein: CASSSYITGNGYTF
CDR3 DNA: TGTGCCAGCAGCTCATACATTACAGGGAATGGCTACACCTTC

clone size: few
V gene: TRBV4-1
J gene: TRBJ2-1
CDR3 length: 13
D gene: -
CDR3 protein: CASGVTTYNEQFF
CDR3 DNA: TGCGCCAGCGGGGTTACCACCTACAATGAGCAGTTCTTC

clone size: -
V gene: TRBV28
J gene: TRBJ2-2
CDR3 length: 15
D gene: -
CDR3 protein: CASSSPGKNTGELFF
CDR3 DNA: TGTGCCAGCAGTTCCCCCGGGAAGAACACCGGGGAGCTGTTTTTT

clone size: many
V gene: TRBV10-2
J gene: TRBJ2-5
CDR3 length: 13
D gene: -
CDR3 protein: CASSRPEGRTQYF
CDR3 DNA: TGCGCCAGCAGCCGACCCGAGGGAAGGACCCAGTACTTC

clone size: few
V gene: TRBV4-1
J gene: TRBJ2-3
CDR3 length: 17
D gene: TRBD2
CDR3 protein: CASSQRTSGRSTDTQYF
CDR3 DNA: TGCGCCAGCAGCCAGAGAACTAGCGGGCGATCCACAGATACGCAGTATTTT

clone size: few
V gene: TRBV6-6
J gene: TRBJ1-1
CDR3 length: 12
D gene: -
CDR3 protein: CASLELNTEAFF
CDR3 DNA: TGTGCCAGCCTCGAACTGAACACTGAAGCTTTCTTT

clone size: -
V gene: TRBV7-7
J gene: TRBJ2-2
CDR3 length: 13
D gene: -
CDR3 protein: CASSLQGTGELFF
CDR3 DNA: TGTGCTAGCAGCTTACAGGGCACCGGGGAGCTGTTTTTT

clone size: -
V gene: TRBV25-1
J gene: TRBJ1-3
CDR3 length: 12
D gene: -
CDR3 protein: CASSDWGNTIYF
CDR3 DNA: TGTGCCAGCAGTGATTGGGGAAACACCATATATTTT

clone size: few
V gene: TRBV5-6
J gene: TRBJ1-1
CDR3 length: 13
D gene: -
CDR3 protein: CASSFDKDTEAFF
CDR3 DNA: TGTGCCAGCAGCTTCGACAAAGACACTGAAGCTTTCTTT

clone size: few
V gene: TRBV28
J gene: TRBJ2-7
CDR3 length: 12
D gene: -
CDR3 protein: CASSLRTGEQYF
CDR3 DNA: TGTGCCAGCAGTCTAAGGACCGGAGAGCAGTACTTC

clone size: -
V gene: TRBV20-1
J gene: TRBJ1-5
CDR3 length: 15
D gene: -
CDR3 protein: CSASGQPYSNQPQHF
CDR3 DNA: TGCAGTGCTAGTGGGCAGCCCTATAGCAATCAGCCCCAGCATTTT

clone size: few
V gene: TRBV7-2
J gene: TRBJ1-1
CDR3 length: 15
D gene: TRBD1
CDR3 protein: CASSLEGTGYTEAFF
CDR3 DNA: TGTGCCAGCAGCTTAGAGGGGACAGGGTATACTGAAGCTTTCTTT

clone size: few
V gene: TRBV30
J gene: TRBJ2-3
CDR3 length: 15
D gene: -
CDR3 protein: CAWSGAWGNTDTQYF
CDR3 DNA: TGTGCCTGGAGTGGGGCTTGGGGCAACACAGATACGCAGTATTTT

clone size: -
V gene: TRBV7-9
J gene: TRBJ2-2
CDR3 length: 16
D gene: -
CDR3 protein: CAGSFSDSGGTGELFF
CDR3 DNA: TGTGCCGGCAGCTTTTCCGACAGTGGAGGTACCGGGGAGCTGTTTTTT

clone size: few
V gene: TRBV7-3
J gene: TRBJ2-6
CDR3 length: 15
D gene: -
CDR3 protein: CASSLTTSGANVLTF
CDR3 DNA: TGTGCCAGCAGCTTAACGACCTCTGGGGCCAACGTCCTGACTTTC

clone size: few
V gene: TRBV5-5
J gene: TRBJ2-2
CDR3 length: 15
D gene: TRBD1
CDR3 protein: CASRSGQMNTGELFF
CDR3 DNA: TGTGCCAGCAGGTCGGGACAGATGAACACCGGGGAGCTGTTTTTT

clone size: -
V gene: TRBV18
J gene: TRBJ2-1
CDR3 length: 12
D gene: -
CDR3 protein: CAGSNRHNEQFF
CDR3 DNA: TGTGCAGGCTCGAATCGCCACAATGAGCAGTTCTTC

clone size: few
V gene: TRBV29-1
J gene: TRBJ1-1
CDR3 length: 13
D gene: TRBD1
CDR3 protein: CSVSRQGRGEAFF
CDR3 DNA: TGCAGCGTCTCCAGACAGGGGAGAGGTGAAGCTTTCTTT

clone size: many
V gene: TRBV12-3/TRBV12-4
J gene: TRBJ2-5
CDR3 length: 14
D gene: TRBD1
CDR3 protein: CASSPLGRGKTQYF
CDR3 DNA: TGTGCCAGCAGTCCGTTGGGCAGGGGGAAGACCCAGTACTTC

clone size: -
V gene: TRBV29-1
J gene: TRBJ1-2
CDR3 length: 13
D gene: TRBD1
CDR3 protein: CSASTGSNYGYTF
CDR3 DNA: TGCAGCGCCTCGACAGGGAGCAACTATGGCTACACCTTC

clone size: many
V gene: TRBV5-1
J gene: TRBJ2-3
CDR3 length: 12
D gene: -
CDR3 protein: CASSLAVDTQYF
CDR3 DNA: TGCGCCAGCAGCTTGGCGGTGGATACGCAGTATTTT

clone size: -
V gene: TRBV7-9
J gene: TRBJ1-4
CDR3 length: 14
D gene: -
CDR3 protein: CASSPGHSNEKLFF
CDR3 DNA: TGTGCCAGCAGCCCCGGACACAGCAATGAAAAACTGTTTTTT

clone size: -
V gene: TRBV5-1
J gene: TRBJ2-7
CDR3 length: 15
D gene: TRBD2
CDR3 protein: CASSLITGGSYEQYF
CDR3 DNA: TGCGCCAGCAGCTTAATAACGGGAGGCTCCTACGAGCAGTACTTC

clone size: few
V gene: TRBV3-1
J gene: TRBJ2-7
CDR3 length: 14
D gene: TRBD2
CDR3 protein: CASSQSAGAYEQYF
CDR3 DNA: TGTGCCAGCAGCCAGTCGGCGGGGGCCTACGAGCAGTACTTC

clone size: many
V gene: TRBV5-4
J gene: TRBJ2-5
CDR3 length: 13
D gene: -
CDR3 protein: CASSFSPTETQYF
CDR3 DNA: TGTGCCAGCAGCTTCTCCCCTACAGAGACCCAGTACTTC

clone size: few
V gene: TRBV7-9
J gene: TRBJ1-1
CDR3 length: 14
D gene: -
CDR3 protein: CASSLEGSSERAFF
CDR3 DNA: TGTGCCAGCAGCTTGGAAGGATCCTCCGAGAGAGCTTTCTTT

clone size: few
V gene: TRBV5-1
J gene: TRBJ2-3
CDR3 length: 16
D gene: TRBD2
CDR3 protein: CASSLVAGGMLDTQYF
CDR3 DNA: TGCGCCAGCAGCTTGGTAGCGGGAGGCATGCTAGATACGCAGTATTTT

clone size: -
V gene: TRBV29-1
J gene: TRBJ1-2
CDR3 length: 14
D gene: TRBD1
CDR3 protein: CSVRLSGQNYGYTF
CDR3 DNA: TGCAGCGTTCGATTATCGGGACAGAACTATGGCTACACCTTC

clone size: few
V gene: TRBV9
J gene: TRBJ1-2
CDR3 length: 16
D gene: TRBD1
CDR3 protein: CASSPRIGQGGGGYTF
CDR3 DNA: TGTGCCAGCAGCCCCCGTATAGGACAGGGCGGCGGTGGCTACACCTTC

clone size: many
V gene: TRBV20-1
J gene: TRBJ1-4
CDR3 length: 12
D gene: -
CDR3 protein: CGQRGGNEKLFF
CDR3 DNA: TGCGGCCAAAGGGGAGGGAATGAAAAACTGTTTTTT

clone size: few
V gene: TRBV12-3/TRBV12-4
J gene: TRBJ2-7
CDR3 length: 17
D gene: -
CDR3 protein: CASSFGLNFKLSYEQYF
CDR3 DNA: TGTGCCAGCAGTTTTGGGCTGAACTTCAAACTCTCCTACGAGCAGTACTTC

clone size: few
V gene: TRBV11-2
J gene: TRBJ1-6
CDR3 length: 15
D gene: TRBD1
CDR3 protein: CASSLTGQGNSPLHF
CDR3 DNA: TGTGCCAGCAGCTTAACGGGACAGGGGAATTCACCCCTCCACTTT

clone size: -
V gene: TRBV20-1
J gene: TRBJ1-1
CDR3 length: 12
D gene: -
CDR3 protein: CSARRDLTEAFF
CDR3 DNA: TGCAGTGCTAGAAGGGATCTCACTGAAGCTTTCTTT

clone size: many
V gene: TRBV4-1
J gene: TRBJ1-2
CDR3 length: 13
D gene: -
CDR3 protein: CASSRLGLGGYTF
CDR3 DNA: TGCGCCAGCAGCCGACTCGGTCTTGGCGGCTACACCTTC

clone size: -
V gene: TRBV5-1
J gene: TRBJ2-1
CDR3 length: 14
D gene: TRBD2
CDR3 protein: CASSFLAGENEQFF
CDR3 DNA: TGCGCCAGCAGCTTCCTAGCGGGAGAAAATGAGCAGTTCTTC

clone size: -
V gene: TRBV5-1
J gene: TRBJ1-1
CDR3 length: 14
D gene: TRBD1
CDR3 protein: CASSRTGAYTEAFF
CDR3 DNA: TGCGCCAGCAGCAGGACAGGGGCGTACACTGAAGCTTTCTTT

clone size: -
V gene: TRBV24-1
J gene: TRBJ2-1
CDR3 length: 14
D gene: TRBD2
CDR3 protein: CATSESGDYNEQFF
CDR3 DNA: TGTGCCACCAGTGAGAGCGGGGACTACAATGAGCAGTTCTTC

clone size: -
V gene: TRBV11-2
J gene: TRBJ2-3
CDR3 length: 13
D gene: -
CDR3 protein: CASSFTAVDTQYF
CDR3 DNA: TGTGCCAGCAGCTTTACAGCGGTAGATACGCAGTATTTT